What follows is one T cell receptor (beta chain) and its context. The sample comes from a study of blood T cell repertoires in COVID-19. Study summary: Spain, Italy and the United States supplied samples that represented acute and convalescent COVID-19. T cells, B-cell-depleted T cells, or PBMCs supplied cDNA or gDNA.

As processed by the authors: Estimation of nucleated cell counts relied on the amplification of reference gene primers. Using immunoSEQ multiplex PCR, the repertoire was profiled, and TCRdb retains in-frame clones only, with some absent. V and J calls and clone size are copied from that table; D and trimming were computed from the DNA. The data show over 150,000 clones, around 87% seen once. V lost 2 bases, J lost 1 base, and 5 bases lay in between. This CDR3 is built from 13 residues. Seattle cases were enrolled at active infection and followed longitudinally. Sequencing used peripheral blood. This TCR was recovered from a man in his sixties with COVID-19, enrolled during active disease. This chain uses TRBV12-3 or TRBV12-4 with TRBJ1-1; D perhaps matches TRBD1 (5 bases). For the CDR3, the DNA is TGTGCCAGCAGTTTAAGGGGGAACACTGAAGCTTTCTTT. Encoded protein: CASSLRGNTEAFF.